Shown below are 10 T cell receptor beta chains from a single sample sequenced in a study of blood T cell repertoires in COVID-19. Data came from immunoSEQ multiplex PCR; TCRdb stores just in-frame clones and leaves some out. Among about 87,000 clones listed, roughly 88% were seen once. The sequenced sample was peripheral blood. The receptors were gathered from a human donor in a cohort sampled during active COVID-19.

This chain uses TRBV4-1 with TRBJ1-2, with 7 nucleotides matching TRBD1. Germline-derived CDR1 and CDR2 are MGHRA and YSYEKL. After removal of 4 bases from V and 4 bases from J, the junction contained 9 bases not matched to a gene. The CDR3 has 15 residues. This CDR3 reads CASSRPGTEFYGYTF. CDR3 sequence (DNA): TGCGCCAGCAGCCGACCCGGGACAGAGTTCTATGGCTACACCTTC.

In the case of this clone: Relative to the germline gene, one junction end is altered; a read error may explain this. This rearrangement joins TRBV10-1 to TRBJ2-3; 7 bases agree with TRBD1. Germline CDR1 is WNHNN and CDR2 is SYGVQD (reference sequence). This CDR3 has 12 amino acids. The CDR3 nucleotides read TGCGCCAGCAATACCGGGACAGAAACGCAGTATTTT. As protein: CASNTGTETQYF.

The chain combines TRBV12-3 or TRBV12-4 with TRBJ1-2; D is perhaps TRBD1 (5 bases). The CDR3 has 13 amino acids. Trimming shortened V by 5 bases and J by 2 bases, and 9 bases separated the two germline ends. CDR3 loop: CASSADRNYGYTF. As DNA, the CDR3 is TGTGCCAGCAGTGCTGACAGAAACTATGGCTACACCTTC.

The chain employs TRBV6-5 and TRBJ1-6; TRBD1 agrees at 9 bases. Per the germline V gene, CDR1 is MNHEY and CDR2 is SVGAGI. Losses at the gene ends were 2 bases for V and 7 bases for J; bases not matched to a gene: 0. The CDR3 is made up of 14 amino acids. Written as DNA, the CDR3 is TGTGCCAGCAGTTACGGGACAGGGAATTCACCCCTCCACTTT. This gives the protein CASSYGTGNSPLHF.

The CDR3: CASSLKDSNNEQFF. CDR3 DNA: TGTGCCAGCAGCTTAAAGGACAGTAACAATGAGCAGTTCTTC. This chain links TRBV7-2 with TRBJ2-1; D may be TRBD1 (6 bases). Germline loops: CDR1 SGHTA, CDR2 FQGNSA. V dropped 2 bases and J dropped 5 bases, with 10 bases sitting between them. The CDR3 spans 14 residues.

This clone has only a few counts. CDR3 bases: TGTGCCAGCAGCTGGGGACAGGGGTACACCGGGGAGCTGTTTTTT. This encodes CASSWGQGYTGELFF. The gene calls are TRBV7-9 and TRBJ2-2, with 10 positions matching TRBD1. Germline CDR1 is SEHNR and CDR2 is FQNEAQ (reference sequence). Losses at the gene ends were 4 bases for V and 3 bases for J; bases not matched to a gene: 2. The length of the CDR3 is 15 residues.

V gene TRBV15 combines with J gene TRBJ1-2; D is perhaps TRBD1 (6 bases). Per the germline V gene, CDR1 is LNHNV and CDR2 is YYDKDF (reference sequence). The CDR3 is 14 amino acids. V was shortened by 3 bases and J by 3 bases, with 11 bases between the two germline ends. The CDR3 sequence is CATSRDRGDYGYTF. CDR3 coding DNA: TGTGCCACCAGCAGGGACAGAGGGGACTATGGCTACACCTTC.

The V gene is TRBV4-3, the J gene TRBJ2-3, with D possibly matching TRBD1 (5 bases). CDR1 LGHNA and CDR2 YSLEER come from the germline V gene. This CDR3 comprises 16 residues. V lost 0 bases to trimming and J lost 5 bases, with 15 bases between them. For the CDR3, the DNA is TGCGCCAGCAGCCAAGATATGGTCTTTCAGGGAGATACGCAGTATTTT. It is translated as CASSQDMVFQGDTQYF.

This clone has a single count. The chain joins TRBV20-1 to TRBJ2-7; 7 bases line up with TRBD2. CDR1 and CDR2 from the germline V gene are DFQATT and SNEGSKA (reference sequence). The CDR3 is 12 residues long. With V trimmed by 3 bases and J by 7 bases, 6 bases remained unmatched. CDR3 protein: CSASSGPREQYF. The CDR3 region has the DNA TGCAGTGCTAGTAGCGGGCCGAGGGAGCAGTACTTC.

In its sample, this clone was seen many times. The chain recombines TRBV18 with TRBJ2-1; tentative D call: TRBD1 (5 bases). Trimming pared 3 bases from V and 5 bases from J, leaving 5 bases between. Germline CDR1 is KGHSH and CDR2 is LQKENI. The CDR3 is 12 amino acids. The chain's CDR3 is CASSPGHNEQFF. The CDR3, as DNA: TGTGCCAGCTCACCGGGGCACAATGAGCAGTTCTTC.